These 28 T cell receptor beta chains were sequenced from one sample in a study of T cell responses to AZD1222 COVID-19 vaccine. Here immunoSEQ multiplex PCR was the method, and the copy in TCRdb shows in-frame clones only, minus some. The top ten hold 1.3% of the sample, which has 70,000 to 85,000 clones, 80% to 90% seen once. Here the sequenced sample was peripheral blood, taken 28 days after the second AZD1222 dose. These receptors all stem from an adult who received the AZD1222 COVID-19 vaccine.

The chain carries TRBV30 and TRBJ1-3, with D perhaps matching TRBD1 (5 bases). Germline CDR1 GTSNPN, CDR2 SVGIG (reference sequence). This CDR3 is built from 14 residues. V shed 0 bases and J shed 3 bases, with 9 bases lying between them. CDR3 amino acids: CAWSVKQDGNTIYF. In nucleotides, the CDR3 is TGTGCCTGGAGTGTGAAACAGGATGGAAACACCATATATTTT.

V is TRBV28 and J is TRBJ1-5; TRBD1 matches at 11 bases. Germline V gene data show CDR1 as MDHEN and CDR2 as SYDVKM. The CDR3 consists of 16 residues. V lost 5 bases and J lost 5; bases outside the gene matches: 8. The CDR3 DNA reads as TGTGCCAGCAGTCCCGGGACAGGGGGAAACTATCAGCCCCAGCATTTT. Translating it yields CASSPGTGGNYQPQHF.

V and J are TRBV11-2 and TRBJ2-2, with a tentative D call TRBD2 (5 bases). V was trimmed by 6 bases and J by 5 bases, leaving 13 bases between them. CDR3 size: 14 residues. Germline loops: CDR1 SGHAT, CDR2 FQNNGV. CDR3 protein: CASSRIGRTGELFF. The CDR3 nucleotides are TGTGCCAGCAGTCGTATAGGGAGAACCGGGGAGCTGTTTTTT.

The chain carries TRBV7-3 and TRBJ2-1; perhaps TRBD2 as D (5 bases). Germline V gene lookup returns CDR1 SGHTA and CDR2 FQGTGA. V was pared by 5 bases and J by 5 bases, with 16 bases between. The CDR3 contains 15 residues. The CDR3 region is CASSRAVHGNNEQFF. The CDR3 coding sequence is TGTGCCAGCAGCCGAGCGGTTCACGGCAACAATGAGCAGTTCTTC.

V usage is TRBV3-1 (or the pseudogene TRBV3-2) and J usage is TRBJ1-1; D gene unclear. V lost 0 bases, J lost 0 bases, and 8 bases lay in between. Looked up from germline, CDR1 is LGHDT and CDR2 is YNNKEL (reference sequence). The CDR3 contains 15 residues. CDR3 DNA sequence: TGTGCCAGCAGCCAAGAAGGAGGGATGAACACTGAAGCTTTCTTT. Amino acids: CASSQEGGMNTEAFF.

This chain uses TRBV19 with TRBJ1-2, with 9 nucleotides matching TRBD1. J was trimmed by 3 bases and V by 2 bases; bases with no gene match: 4. Germline CDR1 reads LNHDA; CDR2 reads SQIVND (reference sequence). The CDR3 extends over 15 amino acids. The CDR3 bases are TGTGCCAGTAGTATAAAAGGGACAGGGCACTATGGCTACACCTTC. The encoded protein is CASSIKGTGHYGYTF.

This sequence joins TRBV4-1 and TRBJ2-1; 14 positions match TRBD2. CDR1 MGHRA and CDR2 YSYEKL come from the germline V gene. The V and J ends lost 0 bases and 1 base, in that order; junction bases with no gene match: 5. CDR3 size: 19 residues. The CDR3: CASSQEGTSGSESYNEQFF. CDR3 DNA sequence: TGCGCCAGCAGCCAAGAAGGGACTAGCGGGAGCGAGTCCTACAATGAGCAGTTCTTC.

The chain uses TRBV5-1 and TRBJ2-5, with 10 bases matching TRBD2. Germline CDR1 and CDR2: SGHRS and YFSETQ. The length of the CDR3 is 15 residues. J gave up 0 bases and V 3 bases, and 2 bases lay outside the gene matches. The CDR3 sequence: CASSSSGRDQETQYF. The CDR3 nucleotides are TGCGCCAGCAGCTCGAGCGGGAGGGACCAAGAGACCCAGTACTTC.

In DNA form, the CDR3 reads TGCGCCAGCAGCCAACCTGAGAATGAGCAGTTCTTC. This sequence encodes CASSQPENEQFF. The chain carries TRBV4-1 and TRBJ2-1; D gene unclear. The V gene's germline CDR1 is MGHRA and CDR2 YSYEKL. The V and J ends lost 2 bases and 7 bases respectively, with 6 bases between them. The CDR3 runs 12 residues.

This chain joins TRBV19 and TRBJ1-1, with 7 bases aligning to TRBD1. The CDR3 has 14 residues. After removal of 5 bases from V and 3 bases from J, the junction contained 6 bases not matched to a gene. Per the germline V gene, CDR1 is LNHDA and CDR2 is SQIVND (reference sequence). The CDR3, as DNA: TGTGCCAGTAGTCCCCTAAGGGGGCACACTGAAGCTTTCTTT. The encoded protein is CASSPLRGHTEAFF.

V and J are TRBV6-6 and TRBJ1-3; no definite D call. CDR3 length equals 14 residues. With 4 bases removed from V and 1 base from J, the gap between germline ends came to 8 bases. Germline CDR1 MNHNY, CDR2 SVGAGI (reference sequence). In nucleotides, the CDR3 is TGTGCCAGCAGTTGGTCAGAATCTGGAAACACCATATATTTT. Its protein product is CASSWSESGNTIYF.

The chain is built from TRBV5-1 and TRBJ1-2, with D unclear. The CDR3 length is 12 residues. V was clipped by 0 bases and J by 8 bases, with 8 bases between them. CDR1 and CDR2 (germline): SGHRS, YFSETQ. In DNA, the CDR3 is TGCGCCAGCAGCTTGGAGGGTTACGGCTACACCTTC. Amino acids: CASSLEGYGYTF.

V gene TRBV10-3 combines with J gene TRBJ1-1, with 8 bases matching TRBD1. Trimming took 3 bases from V and 7 from J; bases not matched to a gene: 7. The CDR3 loop spans 14 amino acids. Per germline, CDR1 ENHRY and CDR2 SYGVKD. The CDR3 DNA follows: TGTGCCATCAGTGAAAGGCAGGGGGCCGGTGAAGCTTTCTTT. This sequence encodes CAISERQGAGEAFF.

The gene calls are TRBV11-3 and TRBJ2-5, with 12 bases lining up with TRBD1. CDR3 length: 15 amino acids. The germline CDR1 and CDR2 sequences are SGHNT and YENEEA. The V segment lost 5 bases and the J segment 6 bases; nucleotides outside the gene matches: 7. The CDR3 sequence is CASSRGTGGEKTQYF. The DNA for the CDR3 is TGTGCCAGCAGCAGGGGGACAGGGGGCGAAAAGACCCAGTACTTC.

This clone was found once. The chain recombines TRBV3-1 (or the pseudogene TRBV3-2) with TRBJ2-7; D is unresolved. With 1 base removed from V and 4 bases from J, the gap between germline ends came to 11 bases. Germline V lookup: CDR1 LGHDT, CDR2 YNNKEL (reference sequence). This CDR3 contains 14 residues. The CDR3: CASSQVGRSYEQYF. The CDR3 coding sequence is TGTGCCAGCAGCCAAGTCGGGCGATCTTACGAGCAGTACTTC.

This sequence joins TRBV27 and TRBJ2-3; weak D call: TRBD2 (5 bases). The CDR3 spans 14 residues. Germline V gives CDR1 MNHEY, CDR2 SMNVEV (reference sequence). V lost 4 bases and J 4 bases, leaving 12 bases between the germline ends. The CDR3 loop reads CASSSRGIPDTQYF. CDR3 DNA: TGTGCCAGCAGTTCTCGAGGGATCCCAGATACGCAGTATTTT.

The gene calls are TRBV3-1 (or the pseudogene TRBV3-2) and TRBJ2-4, with D perhaps assigned TRBD1 or TRBD2 (5 bases each). CDR3 length equals 14 residues. Trimming took 4 bases from V and 10 from J, leaving 17 bases between them. Germline-derived CDR1 and CDR2 are LGHDT and YNNKEL (reference sequence). The CDR3 here is CASSPGTTIVIQYF. CDR3 DNA sequence: TGTGCCAGCAGCCCCGGGACCACCATCGTGATTCAGTACTTC.

The gene calls are TRBV6-2 or TRBV6-3 and TRBJ1-1; D remains unclear. The V and J ends lost 0 bases and 0 bases respectively, with 14 bases between them. The germline V gene has CDR1 MNHEY and CDR2 SVGEGT. The CDR3 consists of 17 residues. CDR3 in DNA: TGTGCCAGCAGTTACTCGATGGGGAGGGATATGAACACTGAAGCTTTCTTT. This translates into CASSYSMGRDMNTEAFF.

The gene calls are TRBV29-1 and TRBJ1-2, with D possibly being TRBD1 (5 bases). The CDR3 extends over 12 amino acids. The germline gives CDR1 SQVTM, CDR2 ANQGSEA. V was cut by 2 bases and J by 6 bases, with 10 bases left in between. The CDR3 DNA reads as TGCAGCGTTGAATCTGGGGGTGATGGCTACACCTTC. This codes for CSVESGGDGYTF.

This sequence joins TRBV5-4 and TRBJ2-1; tentative D call: TRBD2 (5 bases). Germline V lookup: CDR1 SGHNT, CDR2 YYREEE (reference sequence). The length of the CDR3 is 13 residues. V shed 0 bases and J shed 9 bases, with 10 bases lying between them. DNA for the CDR3: TGTGCCAGCAGCTTGGTTTCAAGCGGTGAGCAGTTCTTC. Translation gives CASSLVSSGEQFF.

CDR3 residues: CSASTGNHQPQHF. The CDR3 DNA follows: TGCAGCGCATCGACTGGGAATCACCAGCCCCAGCATTTT. The J gene is TRBJ1-5, the V gene TRBV29-1; D gene ambiguous. In germline, CDR1 is SQVTM, CDR2 ANQGSEA. The CDR3 has 13 residues. The V gene lost 7 bases and the J gene lost 7 bases, with 17 bases spanning the gap.

The chain has TRBV7-8 and TRBJ2-2; D remains unclear. This CDR3 region has 15 residues. Germline V gene data show CDR1 as SGHVS and CDR2 as FQNEAQ. Trimming cost V 5 bases and J 5 bases, with 15 bases left between them. CDR3 residues: CASSRGPGVTGELFF. CDR3 nucleotides: TGTGCCAGCAGCAGAGGTCCTGGGGTTACCGGGGAGCTGTTTTTT.

This chain's CDR3 is CASSFVGGLAGVRYNEQFF. In DNA, the CDR3 is TGTGCCAGCAGCTTTGTAGGGGGGCTAGCGGGAGTAAGGTACAATGAGCAGTTCTTC. The chain recombines TRBV7-2 with TRBJ2-1, with 10 positions matching TRBD2. The CDR3 loop spans 19 amino acids. Germline V lookup: CDR1 SGHTA, CDR2 FQGNSA. With V trimmed by 3 bases and J by 4 bases, 15 bases remained unmatched.

The V gene is TRBV7-6, the J gene TRBJ2-1; D may match TRBD1 or TRBD2 (6 bases each). The CDR3 runs to 14 residues. Per the germline V gene, CDR1 is SGHVS and CDR2 is FNYEAQ. Trimming shortened V by 7 bases and J by 5 bases, and 15 bases separated the two germline ends. The CDR3 sequence is CASTYGGSHNEQFF. The CDR3, as DNA: TGTGCCAGCACCTACGGGGGCAGTCACAATGAGCAGTTCTTC. Full variable domain (rest looked up from reference TRBV7-6 and TRBJ2-1): GAGVSQSPRYKVTKRGQDVALRCDPISGHVSLYWYRQALGQGPEFLTYFNYEAQQDKSGLPNDRFSAERPEGSISTLTIQRTEQRDSAMYRCASTYGGSHNEQFFGPGTRLTVL.

The chain links TRBV5-8 to TRBJ2-2; D may be TRBD1 (6 bases). The germline V gene has CDR1 SGHTS and CDR2 YDEGEE. V lost 4 bases and J lost 1, with 11 bases in between. This CDR3 spans 15 amino acids. The CDR3 loop reads CASSRTVQNTGELFF. CDR3 in DNA: TGTGCCAGCAGCAGGACAGTCCAGAACACCGGGGAGCTGTTTTTT.

The chain is built from TRBV7-2 and TRBJ2-3; D may be TRBD1 or TRBD2 (5 bases each). V was pared by 1 base and J by 0 bases, with 11 bases between. This CDR3 is built from 16 residues. In germline, CDR1 is SGHTA, CDR2 FQGNSA. CDR3 sequence: CASSLVGGYSTDTQYF. CDR3 nucleotide sequence: TGTGCCAGCAGCTTAGTTGGGGGATATAGCACAGATACGCAGTATTTT.

This rearrangement joins TRBV9 to TRBJ1-2, with 11 bases matching TRBD1. V shed 0 bases, J shed 8 bases, and the junction held 3 bases outside the gene matches. The CDR3 length is 14 residues. CDR1 is SGDLS and CDR2 is YYNGEE in the germline V gene. CDR3: CASSVVGQGVGYTF. CDR3 nucleotide sequence: TGTGCCAGCAGCGTAGTGGGACAGGGGGTCGGCTACACCTTC.

CDR3 protein: CASSFQGGDYGYTF. The CDR3 DNA reads TGCGCCAGCAGCTTCCAGGGTGGGGACTATGGCTACACCTTC. The chain links TRBV5-1 to TRBJ1-2, with D possibly matching TRBD1 (5 bases). With 2 bases removed from V and 3 bases from J, the gap between germline ends came to 11 bases. The V gene's germline CDR1 is SGHRS and CDR2 YFSETQ. The CDR3 runs 14 residues.